The clone carrying this TCR beta chain was seen many times. Its antigen is not identified. These data belong to a study of T cells after yellow fever vaccination. About the research overall: SMART-Seq v4 Ultra Low Input prepared the low-cell-number fractions.

General study results and limits: Though weaker, the secondary response peaked faster, on day 5 versus 15. FACS-sorted repertoires might harbor abundant contaminating clonotypes from the bulk population.

Template switching by 5'RACE produced TCR cDNA, adding a universal primer site and UMIs. One entry per CDR3 protein results from TCRdb running MiXCR on the 5' RACE reads. In the table there are 550,000 to 750,000 distinct CDR3 sequences, approximately 15% of which are singletons. The material sequenced was PBMCs, taken on the day of the yellow fever booster vaccination. The TCR comes from a man aged 25-45 years who received the YFV17D yellow fever vaccine.

The CDR3 bases are TGTGCCAGCAGCTTAATGGGAGGGAACACAGATACGCAGTATTTT. Translation gives CASSLMGGNTDTQYF. V and J are TRBV7-2 and TRBJ2-3; 7 nucleotides match TRBD2. V dropped 2 bases and J dropped 2; count of bases not matched to a gene: 4. From germline, CDR1 is SGHTA and CDR2 FQGNSA. CDR3 length: 15 amino acids. The complete variable domain, with remaining parts taken from reference TRBV7-2 and TRBJ2-3, reads GAGVSQSPSNKVTEKGKDVELRCDPISGHTALYWYRQSLGQGLEFLIYFQGNSAPDKSGLPSDRFSAERTGGSVSTLTIQRTQQEDSAVYLCASSLMGGNTDTQYFGPGTRLTVL.